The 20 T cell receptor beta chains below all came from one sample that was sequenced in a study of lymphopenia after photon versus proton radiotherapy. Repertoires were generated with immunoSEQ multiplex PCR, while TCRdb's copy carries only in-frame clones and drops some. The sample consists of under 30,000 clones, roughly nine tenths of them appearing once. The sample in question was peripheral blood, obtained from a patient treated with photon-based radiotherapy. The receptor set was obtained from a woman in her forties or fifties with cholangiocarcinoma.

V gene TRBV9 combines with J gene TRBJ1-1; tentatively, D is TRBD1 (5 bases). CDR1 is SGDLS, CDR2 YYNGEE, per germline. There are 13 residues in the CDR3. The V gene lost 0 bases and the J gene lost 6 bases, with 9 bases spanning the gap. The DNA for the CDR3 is TGTGCCAGCAGCGTAGTAGGGGCGGCTGAAGCTTTCTTT. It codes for CASSVVGAAEAFF.

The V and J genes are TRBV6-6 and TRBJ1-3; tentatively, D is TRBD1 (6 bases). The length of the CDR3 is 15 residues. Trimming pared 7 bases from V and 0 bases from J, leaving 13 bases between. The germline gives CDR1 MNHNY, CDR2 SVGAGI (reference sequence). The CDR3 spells CASTTGQFSGNTIYF. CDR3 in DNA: TGTGCCAGCACCACCGGACAGTTCTCTGGAAACACCATATATTTT.

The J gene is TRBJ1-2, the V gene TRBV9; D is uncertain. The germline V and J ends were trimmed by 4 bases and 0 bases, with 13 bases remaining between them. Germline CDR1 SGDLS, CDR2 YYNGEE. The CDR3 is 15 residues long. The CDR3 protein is CASSPEGNSNYGYTF. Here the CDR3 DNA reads TGTGCCAGCAGCCCCGAGGGTAACTCTAACTATGGCTACACCTTC.

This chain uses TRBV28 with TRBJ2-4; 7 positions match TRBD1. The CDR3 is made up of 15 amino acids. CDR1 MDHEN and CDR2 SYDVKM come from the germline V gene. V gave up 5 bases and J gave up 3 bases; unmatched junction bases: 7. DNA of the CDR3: TGTGCCAGCAGTGATACAGGGGTAGACAAAAACATTCAGTACTTC. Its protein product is CASSDTGVDKNIQYF.

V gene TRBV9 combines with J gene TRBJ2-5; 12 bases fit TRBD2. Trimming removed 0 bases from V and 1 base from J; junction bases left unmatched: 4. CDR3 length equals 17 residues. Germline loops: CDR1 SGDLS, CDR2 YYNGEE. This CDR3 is CASSVAALAGGQETQYF. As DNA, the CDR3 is TGTGCCAGCAGCGTAGCAGCACTAGCGGGGGGCCAAGAGACCCAGTACTTC.

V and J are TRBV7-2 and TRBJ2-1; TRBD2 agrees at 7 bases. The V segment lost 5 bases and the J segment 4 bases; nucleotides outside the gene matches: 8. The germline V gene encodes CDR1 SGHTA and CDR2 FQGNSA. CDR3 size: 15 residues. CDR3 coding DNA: TGTGCCAGCAGCATTCTTAGCGGGTCTTACAATGAGCAGTTCTTC. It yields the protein CASSILSGSYNEQFF.

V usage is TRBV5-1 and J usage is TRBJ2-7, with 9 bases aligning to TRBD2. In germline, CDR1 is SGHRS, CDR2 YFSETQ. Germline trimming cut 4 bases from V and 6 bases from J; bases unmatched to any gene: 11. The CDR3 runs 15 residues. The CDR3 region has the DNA TGCGCCAGCAGCGATATCTCGGGACTAGCCGCCGAGCAGTACTTC. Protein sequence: CASSDISGLAAEQYF.

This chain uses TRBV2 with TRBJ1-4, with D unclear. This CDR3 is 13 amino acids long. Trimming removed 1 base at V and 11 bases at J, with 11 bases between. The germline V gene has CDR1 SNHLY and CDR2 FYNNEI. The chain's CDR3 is CASSEGGSRKLFF. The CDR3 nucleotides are TGTGCCAGCAGTGAAGGAGGGTCGCGGAAACTGTTTTTT.

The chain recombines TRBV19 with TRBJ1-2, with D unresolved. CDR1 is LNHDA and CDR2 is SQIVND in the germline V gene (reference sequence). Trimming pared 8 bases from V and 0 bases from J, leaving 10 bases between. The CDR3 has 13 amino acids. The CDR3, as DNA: TGTGCCAGTGATCCCCGGTCTAACTATGGCTACACCTTC. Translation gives CASDPRSNYGYTF.

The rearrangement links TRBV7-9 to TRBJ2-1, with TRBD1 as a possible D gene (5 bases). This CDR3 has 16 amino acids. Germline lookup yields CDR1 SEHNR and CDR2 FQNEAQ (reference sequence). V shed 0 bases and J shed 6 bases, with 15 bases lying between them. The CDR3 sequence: CASSLAGVGGANEQFF. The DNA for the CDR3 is TGTGCCAGCAGCTTAGCAGGGGTGGGTGGGGCCAATGAGCAGTTCTTC.

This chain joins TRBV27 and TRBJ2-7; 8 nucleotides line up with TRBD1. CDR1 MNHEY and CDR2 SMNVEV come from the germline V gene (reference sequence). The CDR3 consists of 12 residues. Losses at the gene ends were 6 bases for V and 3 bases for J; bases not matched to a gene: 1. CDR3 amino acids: CASRGQVYEQYF. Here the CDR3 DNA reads TGTGCCAGCAGGGGACAGGTCTACGAGCAGTACTTC.

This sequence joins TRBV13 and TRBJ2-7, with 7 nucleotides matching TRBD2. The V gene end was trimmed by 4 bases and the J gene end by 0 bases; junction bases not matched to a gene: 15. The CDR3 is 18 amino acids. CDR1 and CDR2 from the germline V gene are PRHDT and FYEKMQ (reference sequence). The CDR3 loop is CASSSGVEAGVNSYEQYF. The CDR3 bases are TGTGCCAGCAGCTCGGGGGTTGAGGCGGGGGTCAACTCCTACGAGCAGTACTTC.

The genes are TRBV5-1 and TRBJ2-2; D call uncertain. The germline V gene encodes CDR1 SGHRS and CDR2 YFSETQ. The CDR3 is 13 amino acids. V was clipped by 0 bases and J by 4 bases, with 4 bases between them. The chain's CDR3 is CASSLEGTGELFF. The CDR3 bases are TGCGCCAGCAGCTTGGAGGGCACCGGGGAGCTGTTTTTT.

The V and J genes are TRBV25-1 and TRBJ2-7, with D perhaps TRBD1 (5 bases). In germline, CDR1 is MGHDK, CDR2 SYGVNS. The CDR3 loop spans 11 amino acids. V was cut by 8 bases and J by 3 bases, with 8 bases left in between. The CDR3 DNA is TGTGCCAGCGGGGCGGTCTACGAGCAGTACTTC. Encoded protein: CASGAVYEQYF.

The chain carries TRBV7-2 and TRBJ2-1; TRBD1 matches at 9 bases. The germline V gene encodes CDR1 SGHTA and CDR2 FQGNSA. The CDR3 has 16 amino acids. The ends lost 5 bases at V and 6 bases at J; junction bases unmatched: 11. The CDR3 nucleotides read TGTGCCAGCAGCCGCTCGTCCGGGACAGGGTTCAATGAGCAGTTCTTC. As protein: CASSRSSGTGFNEQFF.

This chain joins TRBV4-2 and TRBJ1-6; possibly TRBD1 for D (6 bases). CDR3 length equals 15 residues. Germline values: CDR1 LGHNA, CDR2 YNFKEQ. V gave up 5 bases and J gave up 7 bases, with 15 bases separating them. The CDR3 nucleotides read TGTGCCAGCAGCTTGTCGACAGGAGGCAATTCACCCCTCCACTTT. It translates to CASSLSTGGNSPLHF.

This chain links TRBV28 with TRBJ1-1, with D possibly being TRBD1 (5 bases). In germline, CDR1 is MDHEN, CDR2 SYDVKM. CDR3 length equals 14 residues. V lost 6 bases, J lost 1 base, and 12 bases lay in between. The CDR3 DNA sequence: TGTGCCAGCAGCTCCGCCGGGACGAACACTGAAGCTTTCTTT. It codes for CASSSAGTNTEAFF.

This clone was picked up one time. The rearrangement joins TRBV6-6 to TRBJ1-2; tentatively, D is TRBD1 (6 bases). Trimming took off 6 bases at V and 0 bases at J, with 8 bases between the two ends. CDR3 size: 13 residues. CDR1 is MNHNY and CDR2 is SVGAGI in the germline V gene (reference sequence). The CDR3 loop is CASRGQANYGYTF. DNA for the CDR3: TGTGCCAGCAGGGGACAAGCTAACTATGGCTACACCTTC.

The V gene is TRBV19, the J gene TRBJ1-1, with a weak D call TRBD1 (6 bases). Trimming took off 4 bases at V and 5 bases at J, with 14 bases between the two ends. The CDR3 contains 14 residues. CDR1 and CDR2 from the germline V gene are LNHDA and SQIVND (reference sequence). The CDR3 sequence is CASSREGVGTEAFF. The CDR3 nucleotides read TGTGCCAGTAGTAGGGAGGGGGTAGGGACTGAAGCTTTCTTT.

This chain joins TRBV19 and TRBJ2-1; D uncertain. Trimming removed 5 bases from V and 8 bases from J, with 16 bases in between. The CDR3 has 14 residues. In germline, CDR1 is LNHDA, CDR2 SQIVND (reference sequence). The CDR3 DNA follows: TGTGCCAGTAGTTTGGGCTGGGCCGGCGATGAGCAGTTCTTC. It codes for CASSLGWAGDEQFF.